This is a list of T cell receptor beta chains from one sample in a study of technical replicates of blood from several donors. The assay was immunoSEQ multiplex PCR, and TCRdb's table has in-frame clones only and misses some. In the table there are tens of thousands of clones, about 95% of which are singletons. Sequencing was carried out using T cells isolated from PBMCs. The receptors stem from a human donor in good health. Both conserved end residues are part of each CDR3. Fields, in order: D gene, J gene, V gene, clone size, CDR3 DNA, CDR3 protein. A D gene is named only where the DNA matches it firmly. Expanded clones are given a class, and other clones once, few, many or no size at all.

>TRBD1|TRBJ2-7|TRBV30|NA
TGTGCCTGGAGTGGGGGACAGGGAGCCGAGCAGTACTTC
CAWSGGQGAEQYF
>NA|TRBJ1-2|TRBV18|NA
TGTGCCAGCTCACCTACTGAGGGACATCGGTACACCTTC
CASSPTEGHRYTF
>TRBD2|TRBJ2-7|TRBV4-1|once
TGCGCCAGCAGCCAGTCACTAGCGGGAGGGAACGAGCAGTACTTC
CASSQSLAGGNEQYF
>NA|TRBJ1-1|TRBV4-1|once
TGCGCCAGCAGCCATCCCGGGGGAGCCCTAAAGTTGAACACTGAAGCTTTCTTT
CASSHPGGALKLNTEAFF
>TRBD2|TRBJ2-3|TRBV7-9|NA
TGTGCCAGCAGCACTAGCGGTAGCACAGATACGCAGTATTTT
CASSTSGSTDTQYF
>TRBD1|TRBJ1-5|TRBV7-6|NA
TGTGCCAGCAGCATAGGACAGGGGAGGTTCAGTCAGCCCCAGCATTTT
CASSIGQGRFSQPQHF
>NA|TRBJ2-2|TRBV7-8|once
TGTGCCAGCAGCCTCGGCACCGGGGAGCTGTTTTTT
CASSLGTGELFF
>NA|TRBJ2-1|TRBV7-7|once
TGTGCCAGCAGCTTAAGCGGGACAGGTTCCTACAATGAGCAGTTCTTC
CASSLSGTGSYNEQFF
>TRBD1|TRBJ2-7|TRBV6-5|NA
TGTGCCAGCAGGGGACAGGGGGCCTTCTACGAGCAGTACTTC
CASRGQGAFYEQYF
>NA|TRBJ1-5|TRBV19|NA
TGTGCCAGTAGTTGGGGACACAAGTACCAGCCCCAGCATTTT
CASSWGHKYQPQHF
>NA|TRBJ1-1|TRBV5-1|NA
TGCGCCAGCAGCCCCCCTGACAGGAACACTGAAGCTTTCTTT
CASSPPDRNTEAFF
>NA|TRBJ1-2|TRBV11-2|NA
TGTGCCAGCAGCTTAGACCGAGTAGGGGGGGCGGACACCTTC
CASSLDRVGGADTF
>NA|TRBJ2-2|TRBV5-1|once
TGCGCCAGCAGCCTAATAGCGGCGAACACCGGGGAGCTGTTTTTT
CASSLIAANTGELFF
>NA|TRBJ1-5|TRBV25-1|NA
TGTGCCAGCAGTGATACGGACTCGAGCAATCAGCCCCAGCATTTT
CASSDTDSSNQPQHF
>TRBD1|TRBJ2-7|TRBV7-9|NA
TGTGCCAGCAGCTTGAAGGGGGCCGACGAGCAGTACTTC
CASSLKGADEQYF
>TRBD2|TRBJ2-1|TRBV29-1|NA
TGCAGCGCCCCTCTGGGGGGGTCGGGGCAGTTCTTC
CSAPLGGSGQFF
>NA|TRBJ1-1|TRBV4-1|NA
TGCGCCAGCAGCCCCGGCGGCAGTGAAGCTTTCTTT
CASSPGGSEAFF
>TRBD2|TRBJ2-7|TRBV28|NA
TGTGCCAGCAGGCGGGAGGGCTACGAGCAGTACTTC
CASRREGYEQYF
>NA|TRBJ2-6|TRBV7-9|NA
TGTGCCAGCAGCCTGTCCCTCTCTGGGGCCAACGTCCTGACTTTC
CASSLSLSGANVLTF
>NA|TRBJ2-7|TRBV7-8|NA
TGTGCCAGCAGCTTAGTACGACTCAGGGGCTACGAGCAGTACTTC
CASSLVRLRGYEQYF
>NA|TRBJ2-7|TRBV10-3|NA
TGTGCCATCAGCCTTATGTTAGGACAGAACTACGAGCAGTACTTC
CAISLMLGQNYEQYF
>TRBD1|TRBJ1-1|TRBV4-1|NA
TGCGCCAGCGGTGCCGGAGGGGGCGCAGGCACTGAAGCTTTCTTT
CASGAGGGAGTEAFF
>TRBD1|TRBJ2-1|TRBV7-9|NA
TGTGCCAGCAGCTCCCCACTACCAGACAGGGGGATCTACAATGAGCAGTTCTTC
CASSSPLPDRGIYNEQFF
>NA|TRBJ1-2|TRBV9|NA
TGTGCCAGCAGCGTAGTGCGGTCCCAATTTTACTATGGCTACACCTTC
CASSVVRSQFYYGYTF
>NA|TRBJ2-7|TRBV7-9|NA
TGTGCCAGCAGCCCGCAGGATACTAGCGAGCAGTACTTC
CASSPQDTSEQYF
>NA|TRBJ1-2|TRBV2|NA
TGTGCCAGCAGGACAGCTCAGGTTTATGGCTACACCTTC
CASRTAQVYGYTF
>NA|TRBJ2-2|TRBV27|NA
TGTGCCAGCACCCTCGGCGGCCAGGGAAAAGGTACCGGGGAGCTGTTTTTT
CASTLGGQGKGTGELFF
>TRBD1|TRBJ2-2|TRBV27|NA
TGTGCCAGCAGACCAGCCCTGGGACAGTTGGGAGAGCTGTTTTTT
CASRPALGQLGELFF
>NA|TRBJ1-5|TRBV9|NA
TGTGCCAGCAGCGTAGGCAGGGATCAGCCCCAGCATTTT
CASSVGRDQPQHF
>NA|TRBJ2-7|TRBV4-1|NA
TGCGCCAGCAGCCATAACTACGAGCAGTACTTC
CASSHNYEQYF
>NA|TRBJ2-5|TRBV4-1|NA
TGCGCCAGCAGCCAAGCCCTTCCGGAGACCCAGTACTTC
CASSQALPETQYF
>NA|TRBJ1-1|TRBV11-2|NA
TGTGCCAGCAGCCCAACATTTGCAGGGGAAGCTTTCTTT
CASSPTFAGEAFF
>NA|TRBJ1-6|TRBV5-4|NA
TGTGCCAGCAGTTTCCAGACAGCCAGAAGCTCACCCCTCCACTTT
CASSFQTARSSPLHF
>NA|TRBJ2-2|TRBV12-5|NA
TGTGCTAGTGGCCCCCCTCTGACAGGGAACACCGGGGAGCTGTTTTTT
CASGPPLTGNTGELFF
>TRBD2|TRBJ2-7|TRBV5-1|NA
TGCGCCAGCAGCTTGGCTGCGGGAGGGCCGGCTGAGCAGTACTTC
CASSLAAGGPAEQYF
>NA|TRBJ2-1|TRBV4-2|NA
TGTGCCAGCAGCCAAGATCCGACAGTAGGTGAGCAGTTCTTC
CASSQDPTVGEQFF
>NA|TRBJ2-1|TRBV6-5|once
TGTGCCTCAAGCCCCAGCGGATTCTACAATGAGCAGTTCTTC
CASSPSGFYNEQFF
>NA|TRBJ1-5|TRBV21-1|once
TGTGCCAGCAGCAACTGGGAGAGCAATCAGCCCCAGCATTTT
CASSNWESNQPQHF
>TRBD2|TRBJ2-3|TRBV11-3|NA
TGTGCCAGCAGCTTAGATCCCGGGACTAGCGGGAGGGCAAGGCAGTATTTT
CASSLDPGTSGRARQYF
>TRBD1|TRBJ1-1|TRBV7-6|NA
TGTGCCAGCAGCCAATGGACAGGGGATATGAACACTGAAGCTTTCTTT
CASSQWTGDMNTEAFF
>TRBD1|TRBJ2-7|TRBV5-1|NA
TGCGCCAGCAGCTCGGGACAGTCTGGCTTCGGCGAGCAGTACTTC
CASSSGQSGFGEQYF
>TRBD1|TRBJ2-7|TRBV7-2|NA
TGTGCCAGCAGCACCCGGACAGGGGGCGAAAACGAGCAGTACTTC
CASSTRTGGENEQYF
>NA|TRBJ2-7|TRBV5-1|NA
TGCGCCAGCAGCTTAGGGACAAATGCCTACGAGCAGTACTTC
CASSLGTNAYEQYF
>NA|TRBJ1-3|TRBV6-5|NA
TGTGCCAGCACCGAGACTGGAAACACCATATATTTT
CASTETGNTIYF
>TRBD2|TRBJ2-1|TRBV4-1|NA
TGCGCCAGCAGCCATCGGCTAGCGGGAGTACATGAGCAGTTCTTC
CASSHRLAGVHEQFF
>TRBD2|TRBJ2-1|TRBV13|NA
TGTGCCAGCAGCCCCGTCGGAGTAGCGGGAGGGCCCAATGAGCAGTTCTTC
CASSPVGVAGGPNEQFF
>NA|TRBJ1-1|TRBV5-1|NA
TGCGCCAGCAGCCCGCAGGGAAGGAGAATGAACACTGAAGCTTTCTTT
CASSPQGRRMNTEAFF
>NA|TRBJ2-7|TRBV7-2|NA
TGTGCCAGCAGCTTAGGACTGCCTAGGACCTACGAGCAGTACTTC
CASSLGLPRTYEQYF
>TRBD1|TRBJ1-1|TRBV5-1|once
TGCGCCAGCAGCCTGGATCGTGGACAGGGGGAAGTCATCTTT
CASSLDRGQGEVIF
>TRBD1|TRBJ2-7|TRBV9|NA
TGTGCCAGCAGCGTGACAGGGAGTTCAGAGGACGAGCAGTACTTC
CASSVTGSSEDEQYF
>TRBD2|TRBJ2-3|TRBV7-6|NA
TGTGCCAGCAGCTCTAGCGGGGGATCAGATACGCAGTATTTT
CASSSSGGSDTQYF
>NA|TRBJ2-7|TRBV5-1|NA
TGCGCCAGCAGCTTGCACAGCTCCTACGAGCAGTACTTC
CASSLHSSYEQYF
>TRBD1|TRBJ1-2|TRBV7-2|NA
TGTGCCAGCAGCCGAAGGACAGGGGGCTACACCTTC
CASSRRTGGYTF